Below, 16 T cell receptor beta chains from the same sample are listed, as sequenced in a study of vaccination and CD4 T cells after COVID-19. Treatment defined: approximately nine-day PBMC culture with coronavirus spike peptide pools or control peptides (ViraFEST assay). Antigens for these TCRs are unknown. The Oncomine TCR Beta short-read assay sequenced DNA from cultured CD4+ T cells. MiXCR was run by TCRdb on the PCR reads, yielding one entry per CDR3 protein. The table lists 3,000 to 4,000 distinct CDR3 sequences, approximately 83% of them singletons. Sequenced material: CD4+ T cells from blood, cultured in vitro. These receptors were taken from a human donor who had recovered from COVID-19.

The gene calls are TRBV25-1 and TRBJ2-5, with D unclear. The CDR3 totals 18 residues. Per the germline V gene, CDR1 is MGHDK and CDR2 is SYGVNS. V was shortened by 4 bases and J by 5 bases, with 26 bases between the two germline ends. CDR3 protein: CASSGDPLVRVMGETQYF. The CDR3 nucleotides read TGTGCCAGCAGTGGTGACCCTCTTGTTCGGGTAATGGGGGAGACCCAGTACTTC.

This rearrangement joins TRBV6-2 or TRBV6-3 to TRBJ2-2; TRBD1 might be the D (5 bases). CDR3 length equals 16 residues. Trimming removed 3 bases at V and 4 bases at J, with 15 bases between. The germline V gene has CDR1 MNHEY and CDR2 SVGEGT. The CDR3 is CASSYTPVGVTGELFF. CDR3 nucleotide sequence: TGTGCCAGCAGTTATACCCCGGTAGGGGTCACCGGGGAGCTGTTTTTT.

The gene calls are TRBV20-1 and TRBJ1-5; the D gene is possibly TRBD1 (5 bases). Trimming pared 6 bases from V and 0 bases from J, leaving 21 bases between. CDR1 is DFQATT, CDR2 SNEGSKA, per germline (reference sequence). The CDR3 sequence is 17 residues long. Here the CDR3 reads CSATVGTELFSNQPQHF. CDR3 coding DNA: TGCAGTGCCACCGTAGGGACCGAGTTATTTAGCAATCAGCCCCAGCATTTT.

V is TRBV15 and J is TRBJ1-5; D is ambiguous. The CDR3 runs to 12 residues. The V end lost 0 bases, the J end lost 7 bases, and 4 bases lay between the germline ends. Germline CDR1 and CDR2: LNHNV and YYDKDF (reference sequence). Here the CDR3 reads CATSRETQPQHF. The CDR3 nucleotides read TGTGCCACCAGCAGAGAAACGCAGCCCCAGCATTTT. Combining the CDR3 with reference TRBV15 and TRBJ1-5 gives the whole variable domain DAMVIQNPRYQVTQFGKPVTLSCSQTLNHNVMYWYQQKSSQAPKLLFHYYDKDFNNEADTPDNFQSRRPNTSFCFLDIRSPGLGDTAMYLCATSRETQPQHFGDGTRLSIL.

This clonotype was recorded once. The chain uses TRBV10-3 and TRBJ2-3; 10 bases align to TRBD1. In germline, CDR1 is ENHRY, CDR2 SYGVKD. The V segment lost 11 bases and the J segment 5 bases; nucleotides outside the gene matches: 7. The CDR3 sequence is 13 residues long. CDR3 coding DNA: TGTGCCGTCGGACAGGGGGGGAGAGATACGCAGTATTTT. This codes for CAVGQGGRDTQYF.

The CDR3 nucleotides read TGCGCCAGCGCGGGGAGGCGCACAGATACGCAGTATTTT. Translating gives CASAGRRTDTQYF. J is TRBJ2-3 and V is TRBV5-1; TRBD2 might be the D (6 bases). The V end was cut by 7 bases, the J end by 1 base, with 10 bases between. This CDR3 is 13 amino acids long. Germline CDR1 reads SGHRS; CDR2 reads YFSETQ.

The V and J genes are TRBV19 and TRBJ1-6; D call uncertain. The CDR3 spans 16 residues. Germline CDR1 reads LNHDA; CDR2 reads SQIVND (reference sequence). The V end was cut by 4 bases, the J end by 1 base, with 11 bases between. CDR3: CASSRREASYNSPLHF. In DNA form, the CDR3 reads TGTGCCAGTAGTAGGAGGGAAGCGTCCTATAATTCACCCCTCCACTTT.

The J gene is TRBJ2-2, the V gene TRBV7-2, with TRBD1 matching over 7 bases. Germline assignment: CDR1 SGHTA and CDR2 FQGNSA. The CDR3 is 15 amino acids. The J segment lost 2 bases and the V segment lost 4 bases, leaving 4 bases of the junction unmatched. CDR3 sequence reads: CASSSYRGNTGELFF. The CDR3 coding sequence is TGTGCCAGCAGCTCCTACAGGGGCAACACCGGGGAGCTGTTTTTT.

This clonotype was observed a single time. This sequence joins TRBV20-1 and TRBJ2-2, with D perhaps TRBD2 (6 bases). CDR3 length equals 17 residues. Germline lookup yields CDR1 DFQATT and CDR2 SNEGSKA (reference sequence). V shed 0 bases and J shed 0 bases, with 14 bases lying between them. CDR3: CSARDATSSTNTGELFF. In DNA, the CDR3 is TGCAGTGCTAGAGACGCCACTAGCAGCACGAACACCGGGGAGCTGTTTTTT.

The chain joins TRBV10-3 to TRBJ1-6; possible D gene TRBD1, 5 bases. This CDR3 spans 17 amino acids. Germline loops: CDR1 ENHRY, CDR2 SYGVKD. V lost 7 bases, J lost 0 bases, and 16 bases lay in between. The DNA for the CDR3 is TGTGCCATCAACTACAGGAGATTATACTCCTATAATTCACCCCTCCACTTT. It translates to CAINYRRLYSYNSPLHF.

This clonotype was counted between two and nine times. This chain connects TRBV2 to TRBJ1-5, with no clear D. CDR1 and CDR2 from the germline V gene are SNHLY and FYNNEI. V was trimmed by 2 bases and J by 4 bases, leaving 12 bases between them. The CDR3 loop spans 15 amino acids. The CDR3 sequence: CASSEMGVANQPQHF. The DNA for the CDR3 is TGTGCCAGCAGTGAAATGGGAGTGGCTAATCAGCCCCAGCATTTT.

This rearrangement joins TRBV28 to TRBJ1-2; D is perhaps TRBD1 (5 bases). The V end lost 8 bases, the J end lost 6 bases, and 16 bases lay between the germline ends. Germline lookup yields CDR1 MDHEN and CDR2 SYDVKM. This CDR3 is built from 13 residues. Here the CDR3 reads CASGLGVWDGYTF. CDR3 DNA sequence: TGTGCCAGCGGGTTGGGGGTCTGGGATGGCTACACCTTC.

The genes are TRBV2 and TRBJ1-1, with TRBD1 matching 7 bases. CDR3 length equals 13 residues. The germline V gene encodes CDR1 SNHLY and CDR2 FYNNEI. V trimming: 4 bases; J trimming: 1 base; junction bases outside the gene matches: 0. The CDR3 bases are TGTGCCAGCAGTGGACAGGGGAACACTGAAGCTTTCTTT. Protein product: CASSGQGNTEAFF. Full variable domain (outside the CDR3, taken from reference TRBV2 and TRBJ1-1): EPEVTQTPSHQVTQMGQEVILRCVPISNHLYFYWYRQILGQKVEFLVSFYNNEISEKSEIFDDQFSVERPDGSNFTLKIRSTKLEDSAMYFCASSGQGNTEAFFGQGTRLTVV.

The chain links TRBV29-1 to TRBJ1-2, with 7 positions matching TRBD1. Per germline, CDR1 SQVTM and CDR2 ANQGSEA. The ends lost 6 bases at V and 2 bases at J; junction bases unmatched: 6. CDR3 length: 13 residues. The CDR3 bases are TGCAGCGTCGCAAAGGGACAGAACTATGGCTACACCTTC. As protein: CSVAKGQNYGYTF.

This chain links TRBV19 with TRBJ1-2, with unresolved D. The ends were cut back, 3 bases at V and 8 bases at J, with 13 bases in the middle. CDR1 and CDR2 from the germline V gene are LNHDA and SQIVND (reference sequence). The CDR3 length is 13 residues. The CDR3 nucleotides read TGTGCCAGTAGTATGAGGGATCGCCTAGGCTACACCTTC. Its translation is CASSMRDRLGYTF. Looking up the rest from reference TRBV19 and TRBJ1-2 gives the full variable domain: DGGITQSPKYLFRKEGQNVTLSCEQNLNHDAMYWYRQDPGQGLRLIYYSQIVNDFQKGDIAEGYSVSREKKESFPLTVTSAQKNPTAFYLCASSMRDRLGYTFGSGTRLTVV.

The chain joins TRBV5-1 to TRBJ2-3; D unresolved. Trimming removed 1 base at V and 6 bases at J, with 12 bases between. CDR1 and CDR2 (germline): SGHRS, YFSETQ. CDR3 size: 14 residues. The CDR3 sequence: CASSLRPTGDTQYF. CDR3 nucleotide sequence: TGCGCCAGCAGCTTGCGACCTACCGGGGATACGCAGTATTTT.